The 30 T cell receptor beta chains reported below all come from one sample, sequenced in a study of T cell changes during pregnancy in multiple sclerosis. The data were produced by immunoSEQ multiplex PCR, yet TCRdb's version contains in-frame clones alone and is incomplete. This table holds 70,000 to 95,000 clones, about 94% found once. Material: peripheral blood, obtained in the third trimester of pregnancy. These TCRs come from a female donor with multiple sclerosis, enrolled in a pregnancy study.

This chain links TRBV21-1 with TRBJ1-5. TRBV21-1 is annotated as a pseudogene. The CDR3 has 12 residues. The CDR3 region has the DNA TGTGCCACCCGGGGGGTCAATCAGCCCCAGCATTTT. This sequence encodes CATRGVNQPQHF.

The rearrangement joins TRBV28 to TRBJ2-1, with no clear D. Germline-derived CDR1 and CDR2 are MDHEN and SYDVKM. V shed 8 bases and J shed 1 base, with 6 bases lying between them. The CDR3 runs 12 residues. DNA of the CDR3: TGTGCCAGCGGCAAATCCTACAATGAGCAGTTCTTC. Translation: CASGKSYNEQFF.

V is TRBV29-1 and J is TRBJ2-2; tentatively, D is TRBD2 (6 bases). This CDR3 has 14 residues. V shed 7 bases and J shed 4 bases, with 16 bases lying between them. The germline gives CDR1 SQVTM, CDR2 ANQGSEA. CDR3 DNA: TGCAGCGGGAAGGGGTGGAGGGGCACCGGGGAGCTGTTTTTT. Translating gives CSGKGWRGTGELFF.

This clone was seen a single time. The chain combines TRBV6-1 with TRBJ2-7, with 14 positions matching TRBD2. The trim removed 6 bases at V and 1 base at J, leaving 14 bases unmatched. The CDR3 is 19 residues long. CDR1 MNHNS and CDR2 SASEGT come from the germline V gene. The CDR3 nucleotides read TGTGCCAGCAGCGAACAGGGACTAGCGGGAGCGATCGGATCCTACGAGCAGTACTTC. Translating gives CASSEQGLAGAIGSYEQYF.

This chain links TRBV28 with TRBJ2-7, with TRBD1 matching over 8 bases. CDR1 is MDHEN, CDR2 SYDVKM, per germline. The V segment lost 7 bases and the J segment 3 bases; nucleotides outside the gene matches: 8. This CDR3 spans 14 amino acids. CDR3 DNA sequence: TGTGCCAGCACTCCCCCGGGACAGGTCTACGAGCAGTACTTC. The encoded protein is CASTPPGQVYEQYF.

The V gene is TRBV19, the J gene TRBJ2-7, with 7 bases identical to TRBD1. The CDR3 is made up of 15 amino acids. Germline V gene sequence: CDR1 LNHDA, CDR2 SQIVND (reference sequence). V was pared by 8 bases and J by 2 bases, with 12 bases of the junction left unmatched. This CDR3 reads CASHDRAGGTYEQYF. The CDR3 DNA sequence: TGTGCCAGTCACGACCGCGCAGGGGGTACCTACGAGCAGTACTTC.

The CDR3 DNA reads as TGTGCCAGTAGTCCCCGGACTAGCGGGAGGTCGTCAAACGAGCAGTACTTC. This gives the protein CASSPRTSGRSSNEQYF. The gene calls are TRBV19 and TRBJ2-7, with TRBD2 matching 14 bases. Germline trimming cut 5 bases from V and 5 bases from J; bases unmatched to any gene: 11. CDR3 length: 17 amino acids. In germline, CDR1 is LNHDA, CDR2 SQIVND (reference sequence).

This rearrangement joins TRBV27 to TRBJ2-3, with D maybe TRBD2 (6 bases). Trimming shortened V by 7 bases and J by 0 bases, and 11 bases separated the two germline ends. The CDR3 is 14 amino acids. Germline lookup yields CDR1 MNHEY and CDR2 SMNVEV (reference sequence). In DNA, the CDR3 is TGTGCCAGCAACGCGGGAATCAGCACAGATACGCAGTATTTT. It codes for CASNAGISTDTQYF.

The chain carries TRBV4-1 and TRBJ1-1; 8 bases match TRBD1. From germline, CDR1 is MGHRA and CDR2 YSYEKL. The CDR3 contains 15 residues. With V trimmed by 4 bases and J by 6 bases, 10 bases remained unmatched. CDR3: CASSPLGSRGPEAFF. The CDR3 nucleotides read TGCGCCAGCAGCCCCCTGGGATCCAGGGGGCCTGAAGCTTTCTTT.

The V and J genes are TRBV9 and TRBJ2-7; D remains ambiguous. V was clipped by 0 bases and J by 4 bases, with 11 bases between them. Germline CDR1 and CDR2: SGDLS and YYNGEE. The CDR3 spans 14 residues. The CDR3: CASSVGSGPYEQYF. The CDR3 bases are TGTGCCAGCAGCGTAGGCTCAGGCCCTTACGAGCAGTACTTC.

This chain links TRBV14 with TRBJ2-7; TRBD2 matches 7 bases. Germline CDR1 and CDR2: SGHDN and FVKESK. The CDR3 sequence is 16 residues long. Losses at the gene ends were 5 bases for V and 2 bases for J; bases not matched to a gene: 12. CDR3 loop: CASSAIRASGTYEQYF. CDR3 bases: TGTGCCAGCAGCGCCATTCGGGCTAGCGGTACCTACGAGCAGTACTTC.

The chain joins TRBV18 to TRBJ2-5; 8 nucleotides agree with TRBD1. The CDR3 is 15 residues long. The trim removed 6 bases at V and 4 bases at J, leaving 10 bases unmatched. Per germline, CDR1 KGHSH and CDR2 LQKENI. The CDR3 DNA is TGTGCCAGCTCCGCCGGGACAGGTCGGAGAGAGACCCAGTACTTC. Translated: CASSAGTGRRETQYF.

This chain joins TRBV19 and TRBJ2-7, with 10 bases identical to TRBD2. Trimming took 2 bases from V and 4 from J; bases not matched to a gene: 11. The CDR3 is 17 residues long. CDR1 and CDR2 (germline): LNHDA, SQIVND (reference sequence). The CDR3 bases are TGTGCCAGTAGTATATTGCCTAGCGGGAGCGTGGGATACGAGCAGTACTTC. It encodes CASSILPSGSVGYEQYF.

This chain joins TRBV28 and TRBJ2-3; the D gene is possibly TRBD2 (5 bases). V was clipped by 4 bases and J by 8 bases, with 16 bases between them. Germline CDR1 MDHEN, CDR2 SYDVKM. This CDR3 is 14 amino acids long. The CDR3 DNA is TGTGCCAGCAGTTCCCAACGACCACGGGGTACGCAGTATTTT. Its translation: CASSSQRPRGTQYF.

The genes are TRBV6-5 and TRBJ2-7; 10 positions match TRBD2. The CDR3 spans 14 residues. CDR1 is MNHEY, CDR2 SVGAGI, per germline. V shed 2 bases and J 6 bases; nucleotides not matched to a gene: 4. Written as DNA, the CDR3 is TGTGCCAGCAGTTACCTAGCGGGAGTAGGCGAGCAGTACTTC. Its translation is CASSYLAGVGEQYF.

This clone was observed a single time. The chain has TRBV9 and TRBJ2-1; TRBD1 agrees at 7 bases. The CDR3 is 15 residues long. Germline CDR1 is SGDLS and CDR2 is YYNGEE. With V trimmed by 1 base and J by 8 bases, 9 bases remained unmatched. The DNA of the CDR3 is TGTGCCAGCAGCGTACAGGGGGAAGCGATAGATGAGCAGTTCTTC. Encoded protein: CASSVQGEAIDEQFF.

The chain combines TRBV25-1 with TRBJ2-1, with 10 nucleotides matching TRBD1. Germline assignment: CDR1 MGHDK and CDR2 SYGVNS. The trim removed 4 bases at V and 6 bases at J, leaving 6 bases unmatched. This CDR3 region has 15 residues. The CDR3 region has the DNA TGTGCCAGCAGTGTAGGGGGGACAGGGGTCAATGAGCAGTTCTTC. Translating it yields CASSVGGTGVNEQFF.

The V and J genes are TRBV7-9 and TRBJ2-5; a weak D match, TRBD2 (6 bases). The CDR3 extends over 12 amino acids. Between the trimmed V and J ends, which lost 6 bases and 5 bases, there was a span of 10 bases. The germline CDR1 and CDR2 sequences are SEHNR and FQNEAQ (reference sequence). The CDR3 bases are TGTGCCAGCAGGTCCGCGGGGGAGACCCAGTACTTC. Translation: CASRSAGETQYF.

This clone was detected only once. The V call is TRBV2, the J call TRBJ2-7, with a possible D match to TRBD2 (6 bases). The ends were cut back, 6 bases at V and 0 bases at J, with 6 bases in the middle. Looked up from germline, CDR1 is SNHLY and CDR2 is FYNNEI. The CDR3 length is 12 residues. CDR3 protein: CASRDYSYEQYF. DNA of the CDR3: TGTGCCAGCAGGGACTACTCCTACGAGCAGTACTTC.

The V gene is TRBV30, the J gene TRBJ1-1, with 9 positions matching TRBD1. The CDR3 totals 12 residues. CDR1 and CDR2 (germline): GTSNPN, SVGIG (reference sequence). The V segment lost 0 bases and the J segment 11 bases; nucleotides outside the gene matches: 4. Written as DNA, the CDR3 is TGTGCCTGGAGTGTACTGGGACAGGGCGCTTTCTTT. Translated, it gives CAWSVLGQGAFF.

As concerns this clone: This sample also contains other DNA sequences that code for the same CDR3. J is TRBJ1-2 and V is TRBV29-1; TRBD1 aligns across 9 bases. The CDR3 loop spans 11 amino acids. Germline CDR1 and CDR2: SQVTM and ANQGSEA. J gave up 7 bases and V 6 bases, and 3 bases lay outside the gene matches. CDR3 sequence: CSVGQGGGYTF. The CDR3 DNA follows: TGCAGCGTGGGACAGGGTGGTGGCTACACCTTC.

The V and J genes are TRBV2 and TRBJ2-7; D is uncertain. The germline V and J ends were trimmed by 8 bases and 2 bases, with 10 bases remaining between them. The CDR3 runs to 12 residues. In germline, CDR1 is SNHLY, CDR2 FYNNEI. This chain's CDR3 is CASGFMPYEQYF. DNA of the CDR3: TGTGCCAGCGGCTTTATGCCCTACGAGCAGTACTTC.

The chain joins TRBV30 to TRBJ2-2; TRBD1 aligns across 10 bases. The CDR3 is 15 amino acids. Per germline, CDR1 GTSNPN and CDR2 SVGIG (reference sequence). The ends lost 6 bases at V and 3 bases at J; junction bases unmatched: 7. CDR3 nucleotide sequence: TGTGCCTGCCTCCGACAGGGGGCCTACACCGGGGAGCTGTTTTTT. Amino acid sequence: CACLRQGAYTGELFF.

The chain has TRBV19 and TRBJ2-1; 9 bases align to TRBD2. Germline V gene sequence: CDR1 LNHDA, CDR2 SQIVND (reference sequence). CDR3 size: 16 residues. Unmatched junction bases numbered 8, after V lost 0 bases and J lost 8 bases. The CDR3 loop is CASSIDLLAGSYEQFF. DNA for the CDR3: TGTGCCAGTAGTATAGATCTACTAGCGGGTAGCTATGAGCAGTTCTTC. The whole variable domain, filled in from reference TRBV19 and TRBJ2-1, reads DGGITQSPKYLFRKEGQNVTLSCEQNLNHDAMYWYRQDPGQGLRLIYYSQIVNDFQKGDIAEGYSVSREKKESFPLTVTSAQKNPTAFYLCASSIDLLAGSYEQFFGPGTRLTVL.

This chain links TRBV9 with TRBJ1-1, with D possibly TRBD1 on 5 matching bases. Germline CDR1 is SGDLS and CDR2 is YYNGEE. V was cut by 4 bases and J by 6 bases, with 16 bases left in between. This CDR3 contains 14 residues. The CDR3 protein is CASSPRGEQSEAFF. The CDR3 DNA is TGTGCCAGCAGCCCCCGGGGGGAGCAGTCTGAAGCTTTCTTT. Drawing the rest from reference TRBV9 and TRBJ1-1, the complete variable domain is DSGVTQTPKHLITATGQRVTLRCSPRSGDLSVYWYQQSLDQGLQFLIQYYNGEERAKGNILERFSAQQFPDLHSELNLSSLELGDSALYFCASSPRGEQSEAFFGQGTRLTVV.

The J gene is TRBJ1-3, the V gene TRBV6-5; the match to TRBD1 covers 7 bases. CDR1 and CDR2 from the germline V gene are MNHEY and SVGAGI. The CDR3 loop spans 15 amino acids. Trimming removed 5 bases from V and 3 bases from J; junction bases left unmatched: 7. Written as DNA, the CDR3 is TGTGCCAGCAGTGCAGGGGGTAGGGTTGGAAACACCATATATTTT. Translating gives CASSAGGRVGNTIYF.

This sequence joins TRBV15 and TRBJ2-7, with 14 bases lining up with TRBD2. The CDR3 length is 15 residues. The germline CDR1 and CDR2 sequences are LNHNV and YYDKDF (reference sequence). Trimming took 5 bases from V and 9 from J; bases not matched to a gene: 9. The chain's CDR3 is CATSGGTSGSSGQYF. For the CDR3, the DNA is TGTGCCACCAGCGGCGGGACTAGCGGGAGTAGCGGGCAGTACTTC.

This clone appeared once. This chain links TRBV7-8 with TRBJ1-1; D is perhaps TRBD1 (6 bases). V lost 5 bases to trimming and J lost 5 bases, with 15 bases between them. Germline CDR1 and CDR2: SGHVS and FQNEAQ. There are 14 residues in the CDR3. The CDR3 here is CASSDGGALTEAFF. In DNA form, the CDR3 reads TGTGCCAGCAGCGACGGGGGGGCGTTGACTGAAGCTTTCTTT.

V and J are TRBV6-5 and TRBJ1-6; 8 bases fit TRBD1. V lost 7 bases to trimming and J lost 9 bases; unmatched junction nucleotides: 5. There are 13 residues in the CDR3. Germline CDR1 and CDR2: MNHEY and SVGAGI. The CDR3 nucleotides read TGTGCCAGCACCGACAGGGGCGGTTCACCCCTCCACTTT. It translates to CASTDRGGSPLHF.

V gene TRBV19 combines with J gene TRBJ2-1, with D possibly matching TRBD2 (6 bases). V was cut by 3 bases and J by 8 bases, with 14 bases left in between. Germline loops: CDR1 LNHDA, CDR2 SQIVND (reference sequence). The CDR3 runs to 14 residues. In DNA form, the CDR3 reads TGTGCCAGTAGTATCCCGGGACTGTCTTATGAGCAGTTCTTC. It codes for CASSIPGLSYEQFF. The full variable domain, its missing parts supplied by reference TRBV19 and TRBJ2-1, is DGGITQSPKYLFRKEGQNVTLSCEQNLNHDAMYWYRQDPGQGLRLIYYSQIVNDFQKGDIAEGYSVSREKKESFPLTVTSAQKNPTAFYLCASSIPGLSYEQFFGPGTRLTVL.